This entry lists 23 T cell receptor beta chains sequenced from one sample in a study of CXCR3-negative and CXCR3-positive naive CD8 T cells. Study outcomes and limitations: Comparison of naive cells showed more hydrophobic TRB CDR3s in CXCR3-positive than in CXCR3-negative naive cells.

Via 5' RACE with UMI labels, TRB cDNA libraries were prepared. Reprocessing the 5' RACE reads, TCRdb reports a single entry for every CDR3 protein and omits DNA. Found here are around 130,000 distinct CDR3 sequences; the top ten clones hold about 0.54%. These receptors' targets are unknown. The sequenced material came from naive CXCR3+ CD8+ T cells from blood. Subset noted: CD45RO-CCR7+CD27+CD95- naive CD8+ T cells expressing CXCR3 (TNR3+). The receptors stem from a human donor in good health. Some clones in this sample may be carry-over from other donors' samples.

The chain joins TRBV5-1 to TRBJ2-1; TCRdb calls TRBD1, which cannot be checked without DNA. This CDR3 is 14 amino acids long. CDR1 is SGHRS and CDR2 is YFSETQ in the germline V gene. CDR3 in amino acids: CASSLAGGFGEQFF.

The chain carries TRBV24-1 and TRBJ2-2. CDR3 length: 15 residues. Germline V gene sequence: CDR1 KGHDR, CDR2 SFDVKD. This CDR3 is CATSDSKDYTGELFF.

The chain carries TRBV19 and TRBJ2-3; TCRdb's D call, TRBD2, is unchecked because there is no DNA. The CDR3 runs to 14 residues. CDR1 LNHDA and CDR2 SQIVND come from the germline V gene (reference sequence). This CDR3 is CASTGLAGGDTQYF.

CDR3: CASSSPLTETQYF. The chain recombines TRBV28 with TRBJ2-5. The CDR3 totals 13 residues. From germline, CDR1 is MDHEN and CDR2 SYDVKM. The variable domain in full, with the rest retrieved from reference TRBV28 and TRBJ2-5, is DVKVTQSSRYLVKRTGEKVFLECVQDMDHENMFWYRQDPGLGLRLIYFSYDVKMKEKGDIPEGYSVSREKKERFSLILESASTNQTSMYLCASSSPLTETQYFGPGTRLLVL.

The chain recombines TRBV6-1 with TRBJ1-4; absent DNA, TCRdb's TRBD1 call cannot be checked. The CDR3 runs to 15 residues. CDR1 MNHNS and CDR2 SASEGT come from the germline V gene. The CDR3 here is CASSERQGSNEKLFF.

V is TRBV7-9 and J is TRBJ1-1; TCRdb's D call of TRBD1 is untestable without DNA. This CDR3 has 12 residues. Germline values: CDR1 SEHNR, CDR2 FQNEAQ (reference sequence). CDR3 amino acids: CASSTGYTEAFF.

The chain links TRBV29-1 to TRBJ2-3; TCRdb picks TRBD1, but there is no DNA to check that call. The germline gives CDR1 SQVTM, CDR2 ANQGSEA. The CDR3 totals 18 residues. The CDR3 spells CSLFLIKTSPEFTDTQYF.

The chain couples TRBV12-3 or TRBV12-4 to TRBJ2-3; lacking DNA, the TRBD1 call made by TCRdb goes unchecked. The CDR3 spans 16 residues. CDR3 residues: CASSSRTGEITDTQYF.

CDR3 sequence reads: CASTPVQGGLRPATEAFF. V gene TRBV6-6 combines with J gene TRBJ1-1; the TCRdb D gene call, TRBD1, has no DNA to confirm it. Per the germline V gene, CDR1 is MNHNY and CDR2 is SVGAGI (reference sequence). The CDR3 spans 18 residues.

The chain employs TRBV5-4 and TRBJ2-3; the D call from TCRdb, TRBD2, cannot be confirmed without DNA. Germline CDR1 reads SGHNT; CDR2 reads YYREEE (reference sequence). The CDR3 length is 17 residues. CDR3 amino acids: CASSSLIAGGLTDTQYF.

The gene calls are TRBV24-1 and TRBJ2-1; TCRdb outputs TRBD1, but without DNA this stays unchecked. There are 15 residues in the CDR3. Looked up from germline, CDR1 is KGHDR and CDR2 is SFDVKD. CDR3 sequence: CATSDDRDQDNEQFF.

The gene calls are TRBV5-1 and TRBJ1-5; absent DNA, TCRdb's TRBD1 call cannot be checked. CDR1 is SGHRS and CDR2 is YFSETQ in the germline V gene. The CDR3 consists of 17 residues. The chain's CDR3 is CASSSDREGVSNQPQHF.

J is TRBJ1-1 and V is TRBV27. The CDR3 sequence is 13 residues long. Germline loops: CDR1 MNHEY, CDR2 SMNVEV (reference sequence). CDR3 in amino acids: CASSEHRDTEAFF.

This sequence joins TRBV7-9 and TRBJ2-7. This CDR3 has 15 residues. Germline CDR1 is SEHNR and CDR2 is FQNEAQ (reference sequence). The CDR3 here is CASSTGLNLPYEQYF.

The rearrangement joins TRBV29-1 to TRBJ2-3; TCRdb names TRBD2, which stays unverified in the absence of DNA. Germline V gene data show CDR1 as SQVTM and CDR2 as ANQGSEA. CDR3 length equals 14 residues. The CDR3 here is CSVEDRRETDTQYF.

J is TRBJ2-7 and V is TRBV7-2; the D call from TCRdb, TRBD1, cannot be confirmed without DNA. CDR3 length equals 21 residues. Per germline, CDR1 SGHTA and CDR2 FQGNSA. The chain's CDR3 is CASSLEDLREATGVSHYEQYF.

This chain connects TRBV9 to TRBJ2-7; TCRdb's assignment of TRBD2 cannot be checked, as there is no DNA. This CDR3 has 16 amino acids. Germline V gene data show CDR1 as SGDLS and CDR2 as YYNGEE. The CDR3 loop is CASSGDEASGEYEQYF.

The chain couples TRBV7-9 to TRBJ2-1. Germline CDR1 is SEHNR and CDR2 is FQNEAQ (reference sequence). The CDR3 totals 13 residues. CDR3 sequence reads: CASSLQWSTEQFF.

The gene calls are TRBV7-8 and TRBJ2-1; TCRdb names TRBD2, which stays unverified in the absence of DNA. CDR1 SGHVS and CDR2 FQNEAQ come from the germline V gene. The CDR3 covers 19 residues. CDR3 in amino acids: CASSLGGTSGFSSYNEQFF.

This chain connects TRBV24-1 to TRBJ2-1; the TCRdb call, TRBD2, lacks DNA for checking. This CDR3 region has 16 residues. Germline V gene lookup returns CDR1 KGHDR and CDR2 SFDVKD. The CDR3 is CATSETVPSSYNEQFF.

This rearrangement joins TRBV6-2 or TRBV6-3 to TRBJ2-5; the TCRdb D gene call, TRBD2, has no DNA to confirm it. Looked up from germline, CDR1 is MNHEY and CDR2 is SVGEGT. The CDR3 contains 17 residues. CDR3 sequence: CASSRGGTSIPGETQYF.

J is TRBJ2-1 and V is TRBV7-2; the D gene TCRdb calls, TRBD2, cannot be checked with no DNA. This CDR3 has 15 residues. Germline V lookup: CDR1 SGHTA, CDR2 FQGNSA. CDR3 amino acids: CASSPGGGVQNEQFF.

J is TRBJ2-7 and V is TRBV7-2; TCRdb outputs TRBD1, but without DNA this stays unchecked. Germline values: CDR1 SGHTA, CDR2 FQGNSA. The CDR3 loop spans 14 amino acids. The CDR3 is CASSLGQGFGEQYF.